This is a list of T cell receptor beta chains from one sample in a study of OX40 agonist ivuxolimab in advanced cancers. The repertoire was sequenced with immunoSEQ multiplex PCR; TCRdb's copy has only in-frame clones and lacks some. The data show over 100,000 clones, with approximately 94% seen just once and over 0.8% held by the top ten. The sample was CD4+ or CD8+ T cells sorted from blood, taken in a trial of the OX40 agonist ivuxolimab. The origin of the receptors is an adult with an advanced solid tumor such as melanoma, head and neck, liver or kidney cancer. The CDR3 runs from the conserved cysteine through the conserved F or W. Fields, in order: J gene, clone size, V gene, D gene, CDR3 DNA, CDR3 protein. A D gene is named only where the DNA matches it firmly. Size is omitted from some rows. Given values are once, few, many or a class for expanded clones.

j_call: TRBJ1-2
clone_size: once
v_call: TRBV5-1
d_call: -
cdr3_nt: TGCGCCAGCAGTCTTGGGCCCGTCACTAACTATGGCTACACCTTC
cdr3_aa: CASSLGPVTNYGYTF

j_call: TRBJ1-6
clone_size: -
v_call: TRBV7-3
d_call: -
cdr3_nt: TGTGCCAGCAGCCTCCCGAGGGGAGCCCTCCACTTT
cdr3_aa: CASSLPRGALHF

j_call: TRBJ2-5
clone_size: -
v_call: TRBV7-6
d_call: -
cdr3_nt: TGTGCCAGCAGCTTACTGACCAAAACCCTGGAGACCCAGTACTTC
cdr3_aa: CASSLLTKTLETQYF

j_call: TRBJ1-1
clone_size: -
v_call: TRBV28
d_call: -
cdr3_nt: TGTGCCAGCAGGTTCTTCTTCGGGAACACTGAAGCTTTCTTT
cdr3_aa: CASRFFFGNTEAFF

j_call: TRBJ2-7
clone_size: -
v_call: TRBV23-1
d_call: TRBD2
cdr3_nt: TGCGCCAGCAGAGGACTAGCGGAGTCCAACGAGCAGTACTTC
cdr3_aa: CASRGLAESNEQYF

j_call: TRBJ2-7
clone_size: -
v_call: TRBV4-1
d_call: -
cdr3_nt: TGCGCCAGCAGCCAAGACGGGCCCTACGAGCAGTACTTC
cdr3_aa: CASSQDGPYEQYF

j_call: TRBJ1-2
clone_size: -
v_call: TRBV5-8
d_call: -
cdr3_nt: TGTGCCAGCAGACGGGAGTCCTACTATGGCTACACCTTC
cdr3_aa: CASRRESYYGYTF

j_call: TRBJ1-1
clone_size: -
v_call: TRBV5-8
d_call: -
cdr3_nt: TGTGCCAGCAGCTTGGTACCGGCGGCGGGGACTACTGAAGCTTTCTTT
cdr3_aa: CASSLVPAAGTTEAFF

j_call: TRBJ1-2
clone_size: -
v_call: TRBV9
d_call: -
cdr3_nt: TGTGCCAGCAGCGTAGTTGCAGGTGGGGATGGCTACACCTTC
cdr3_aa: CASSVVAGGDGYTF

j_call: TRBJ1-2
clone_size: -
v_call: TRBV11-2
d_call: TRBD1
cdr3_nt: TGTGCCAGCAGCTTAGAGGCAGGGGGCCATGGCTACACCTTC
cdr3_aa: CASSLEAGGHGYTF

j_call: TRBJ2-7
clone_size: -
v_call: TRBV25-1
d_call: TRBD2
cdr3_nt: TGTGCCAGCAGTGTAGCACCCGGGACTAGCGGGGATTACGAGCAGTACTTC
cdr3_aa: CASSVAPGTSGDYEQYF

j_call: TRBJ2-7
clone_size: -
v_call: TRBV27
d_call: -
cdr3_nt: TGTGCCAGCAGTTCAGACCTAGGGGTGGCGGGCTACGAGCAGTACTTC
cdr3_aa: CASSSDLGVAGYEQYF

j_call: TRBJ1-2
clone_size: -
v_call: TRBV5-1
d_call: -
cdr3_nt: TGCGCCAGCAGCTTGGCGACAGATGCCAACTATGGCTACACCTTC
cdr3_aa: CASSLATDANYGYTF

j_call: TRBJ2-3
clone_size: -
v_call: TRBV7-3
d_call: TRBD2
cdr3_nt: TGTGCCAGCAGCTTAGGATGGGGGGGAGATACGCAGTATTTT
cdr3_aa: CASSLGWGGDTQYF

j_call: TRBJ2-7
clone_size: -
v_call: TRBV11-2
d_call: -
cdr3_nt: TGTGCCAGCAGCTATACAGGGTACCCTATCTACGAGCAGTACTTC
cdr3_aa: CASSYTGYPIYEQYF

j_call: TRBJ1-5
clone_size: -
v_call: TRBV7-9
d_call: -
cdr3_nt: TGTGCCAGTTCGAGGTTTAGTCAGCCCCAGCATTTT
cdr3_aa: CASSRFSQPQHF

j_call: TRBJ1-1
clone_size: -
v_call: TRBV11-3
d_call: -
cdr3_nt: TGTGCCAGCAGCTTAGACGGTGACACTGAAGCTTTCTTT
cdr3_aa: CASSLDGDTEAFF

j_call: TRBJ1-2
clone_size: -
v_call: TRBV20-1
d_call: -
cdr3_nt: TGCAGTGTTGGGGAAACTTATGGCTACACCTTC
cdr3_aa: CSVGETYGYTF

j_call: TRBJ1-1
clone_size: -
v_call: TRBV5-6
d_call: -
cdr3_nt: TGTGCCAGCAGCTTGGTGGTGGAAACTGAAGCTTTCTTT
cdr3_aa: CASSLVVETEAFF

j_call: TRBJ2-2
clone_size: -
v_call: TRBV7-2
d_call: -
cdr3_nt: TGTGCCAGCAGCCCTTTCGGGACGTCGGGGACCGGGGAGCTGTTTTTT
cdr3_aa: CASSPFGTSGTGELFF

j_call: TRBJ2-7
clone_size: -
v_call: TRBV5-1
d_call: -
cdr3_nt: TGCGCCAGCAGCTTGGATTTCCGGGAGCAGTACTTC
cdr3_aa: CASSLDFREQYF

j_call: TRBJ1-1
clone_size: few
v_call: TRBV29-1
d_call: -
cdr3_nt: TGCAGCGTTGACGCAGGGAGGTACACTGAAGCTTTCTTT
cdr3_aa: CSVDAGRYTEAFF

j_call: TRBJ1-1
clone_size: few
v_call: TRBV15
d_call: -
cdr3_nt: TGTGCCACCAGCAGAGATCGGGCAGGAGACGAAGCTTTCTTT
cdr3_aa: CATSRDRAGDEAFF

j_call: TRBJ1-1
clone_size: few
v_call: TRBV7-9
d_call: -
cdr3_nt: TGTGCCAGCAGCTTCGACTCAAACACTGAAGCTTTCTTT
cdr3_aa: CASSFDSNTEAFF

j_call: TRBJ1-1
clone_size: -
v_call: TRBV9
d_call: -
cdr3_nt: TGTGCCAGCAGCGTACTCCCCCTTGACATTGAAGCTTTCTTT
cdr3_aa: CASSVLPLDIEAFF

j_call: TRBJ2-7
clone_size: -
v_call: TRBV10-3
d_call: TRBD1
cdr3_nt: TGTGCCATCAGTCGAGGACAGGGCGCAACCTACGAGCAGTACTTC
cdr3_aa: CAISRGQGATYEQYF

j_call: TRBJ2-2
clone_size: -
v_call: TRBV4-1
d_call: -
cdr3_nt: TGCGCCAGCAGCCAAGGAAGGTTCCGGGTCGGATACCGGAACACCGGGGAGCTGTTTTTT
cdr3_aa: CASSQGRFRVGYRNTGELFF

j_call: TRBJ2-1
clone_size: -
v_call: TRBV5-1
d_call: -
cdr3_nt: TGCGCCAGCAGCACCCAGGGACTCCCAGGCGCCCAATTTGCGTTCTTC
cdr3_aa: CASSTQGLPGAQFAFF

j_call: TRBJ1-5
clone_size: -
v_call: TRBV18
d_call: TRBD1
cdr3_nt: TGTGCCAGCTCACCAGGGACAGGGGGCCGTAATCAGCCCCAGCATTTT
cdr3_aa: CASSPGTGGRNQPQHF

j_call: TRBJ2-7
clone_size: -
v_call: TRBV5-3
d_call: -
cdr3_nt: TGTGCCAGCAGCTCCTTATACGAGCAGTACTTC
cdr3_aa: CASSSLYEQYF

j_call: TRBJ1-2
clone_size: -
v_call: TRBV9
d_call: TRBD1
cdr3_nt: TGTGCCAGCAGCGTAGCTAGGGGACAGGGTGCCTATGGCTACACCTTC
cdr3_aa: CASSVARGQGAYGYTF

j_call: TRBJ2-7
clone_size: -
v_call: TRBV28
d_call: -
cdr3_nt: TGTGCCAGCAGTCCGCAGGTCCCCCTAGGGCAGTACTTC
cdr3_aa: CASSPQVPLGQYF

j_call: TRBJ1-5
clone_size: -
v_call: TRBV7-8
d_call: TRBD1
cdr3_nt: TGTGCCAGCAGCTTAGGGTGGCAGGGGGTCCAGCCCCAGCATTTT
cdr3_aa: CASSLGWQGVQPQHF

j_call: TRBJ2-7
clone_size: -
v_call: TRBV5-1
d_call: TRBD2
cdr3_nt: TGCGCCAGCAGCTTGGCGGTTAGCGGGAGTACGGGCGAGCAGTACTTC
cdr3_aa: CASSLAVSGSTGEQYF

j_call: TRBJ1-2
clone_size: -
v_call: TRBV19
d_call: -
cdr3_nt: TGTGCCAGTAGTATATCCTCCAAAGGCCTCTATGGCTACACCTTC
cdr3_aa: CASSISSKGLYGYTF

j_call: TRBJ2-7
clone_size: -
v_call: TRBV5-8
d_call: -
cdr3_nt: TGTGCCAGCACCCAGAGTCCTCCGCCCACCTACGAGCAGTACTTC
cdr3_aa: CASTQSPPPTYEQYF

j_call: TRBJ1-5
clone_size: -
v_call: TRBV6-6
d_call: TRBD1
cdr3_nt: TGTGCCAGCAGTCCGGGACAGCCCAATCAGCCCCAGCATTTT
cdr3_aa: CASSPGQPNQPQHF

j_call: TRBJ2-7
clone_size: -
v_call: TRBV6-6
d_call: TRBD1
cdr3_nt: TGTGCCAGCAGCCCCTTGGACAGGGTCTCCTACGAGCAGTACTTC
cdr3_aa: CASSPLDRVSYEQYF

j_call: TRBJ1-1
clone_size: -
v_call: TRBV28
d_call: TRBD1
cdr3_nt: TGTGCCAGCAGTTACAGGGGGACTAACACTGAAGCTTTCTTT
cdr3_aa: CASSYRGTNTEAFF

j_call: TRBJ1-3
clone_size: -
v_call: TRBV19
d_call: -
cdr3_nt: TGTGCCAGTAGTGCCCAGGCGGGCGGAAACACCATATATTTT
cdr3_aa: CASSAQAGGNTIYF

j_call: TRBJ2-2
clone_size: -
v_call: TRBV7-9
d_call: -
cdr3_nt: TGTGCCAGCAGCCCCTTCGGGGCCCGGGACACCGGGGAGCTGTTTTTT
cdr3_aa: CASSPFGARDTGELFF